These 19 T cell receptor beta chains originate from one sample sequenced in a study of cytotoxic CD8 clonotypes in ibrutinib-treated CLL (dated by TCRdb to 2020 to 2022). The sample's time point label is to be understood as: around 2 years on ibrutinib. To prepare the library, the immunoSEQ multiplex PCR assay was applied. TCRdb carries this immuneACCESS record with in-frame sequences only. Its versions omit some clonotypes, under half of them owing to an unresolved V gene in the studies checked, with the rest unexplained. Recorded for this sample are roughly 250,000 clones; 70% of them occurred a single time. Just over 15% of the sample goes to the ten largest clones. The specimen was PBMCs, collected after 24 months of ibrutinib treatment. These receptors all stem from a human donor with chronic lymphocytic leukemia.

The V gene is TRBV10-3, the J gene TRBJ2-7, with 8 bases that match TRBD2. Germline lookup yields CDR1 ENHRY and CDR2 SYGVKD. The V and J ends lost 5 bases and 5 bases, in that order; junction bases with no gene match: 5. This CDR3 spans 13 amino acids. CDR3 DNA: TGTGCCATCAGTCGGACTAGCTCGGACGAGCAGTACTTC. It specifies CAISRTSSDEQYF.

The gene calls are TRBV5-6 and TRBJ2-7, with D hard to call. The CDR3 has 13 residues. Trimming stripped 0 bases from V and 1 base from J, with 5 bases between. Germline values: CDR1 SGHDT, CDR2 YYEEEE. CDR3 in DNA: TGTGCCAGCAGCTTGGCAAATTCCTACGAGCAGTACTTC. Translating gives CASSLANSYEQYF.

This clone turned up a few times. The J gene is TRBJ2-7, the V gene TRBV29-1, with a tentative D call TRBD2 (5 bases). Germline CDR1 is SQVTM and CDR2 is ANQGSEA. There are 13 residues in the CDR3. Trimming left V 1 base short and J 7 bases short, with 14 bases between. The CDR3 sequence: CSVEGLGSGEQYF. DNA for the CDR3: TGCAGCGTTGAAGGGCTTGGCTCGGGAGAGCAGTACTTC.

This clone has only a few counts. The rearrangement joins TRBV27 to TRBJ2-7, with D possibly matching TRBD1 (6 bases). The CDR3 loop spans 14 amino acids. Trimming pared 5 bases from V and 1 base from J, leaving 12 bases between. Per germline, CDR1 MNHEY and CDR2 SMNVEV (reference sequence). In DNA form, the CDR3 reads TGTGCCAGCAGTATAAAGACAGGTTCCTACGAGCAGTACTTC. Residues: CASSIKTGSYEQYF.

The V and J genes are TRBV6-5 and TRBJ2-7; TRBD1 matches 11 bases. Germline V gives CDR1 MNHEY, CDR2 SVGAGI. The trim removed 6 bases at V and 6 bases at J, leaving 4 bases unmatched. This CDR3 contains 13 residues. The CDR3 protein is CASRPGQGGEQYF. The DNA of the CDR3 is TGTGCCAGCAGGCCGGGACAGGGGGGCGAGCAGTACTTC.

The chain employs TRBV14 and TRBJ2-3; the match to TRBD2 covers 9 bases. The CDR3 has 13 amino acids. The J segment lost 12 bases and the V segment lost 2 bases, leaving 6 bases of the junction unmatched. The germline gives CDR1 SGHDN, CDR2 FVKESK. The CDR3 DNA reads TGTGCCAGCAGCCAACCCATAGCGGGAGCACAGTATTTT. This encodes CASSQPIAGAQYF.

V gene TRBV7-8 combines with J gene TRBJ2-7; D is ambiguous. Germline CDR1 reads SGHVS; CDR2 reads FQNEAQ. V was clipped by 2 bases and J by 2 bases, with 13 bases between them. The CDR3 consists of 15 residues. In DNA form, the CDR3 reads TGTGCCAGCAGCTTAAGTCAGAACCTTGCCTACGAGCAGTACTTC. It codes for CASSLSQNLAYEQYF.

The J gene is TRBJ1-2, the V gene TRBV5-6; no firm D call. Germline lookup yields CDR1 SGHDT and CDR2 YYEEEE. The CDR3 extends over 12 amino acids. V lost 0 bases, J lost 4 bases, and 4 bases lay in between. CDR3 sequence: CASSLEVYGYTF. In nucleotides, the CDR3 is TGTGCCAGCAGCTTGGAAGTCTATGGCTACACCTTC.

This chain links TRBV19 with TRBJ1-2; D may be TRBD1 (5 bases). CDR1 is LNHDA and CDR2 is SQIVND in the germline V gene (reference sequence). Deletions cut 6 bases from V and 4 bases from J, with 18 bases between. This CDR3 contains 15 residues. DNA for the CDR3: TGTGCCAGTAGCAGGGAACCCGACAGCACCTATGGCTACACCTTC. Its protein is CASSREPDSTYGYTF. The whole variable domain, filled in from reference TRBV19 and TRBJ1-2, reads DGGITQSPKYLFRKEGQNVTLSCEQNLNHDAMYWYRQDPGQGLRLIYYSQIVNDFQKGDIAEGYSVSREKKESFPLTVTSAQKNPTAFYLCASSREPDSTYGYTFGSGTRLTVV.

The chain employs TRBV18 and TRBJ2-1; 7 nucleotides align to TRBD1. The CDR3 is 13 amino acids. The ends lost 2 bases at V and 9 bases at J; junction bases unmatched: 4. CDR1 KGHSH and CDR2 LQKENI come from the germline V gene. CDR3 DNA sequence: TGTGCCAGCTCACCAGGGGGACAGCCTGAGCAGTTCTTC. Protein sequence: CASSPGGQPEQFF.

The chain couples TRBV6-6 to TRBJ1-1, with 9 nucleotides matching TRBD1. Germline CDR1 MNHNY, CDR2 SVGAGI (reference sequence). The CDR3 runs 13 residues. The trim removed 4 bases at V and 5 bases at J, leaving 2 bases unmatched. The CDR3 sequence is CASSFGQGTEAFF. CDR3 coding DNA: TGTGCCAGCAGTTTCGGACAGGGGACTGAAGCTTTCTTT.

This clone came up a few times. This chain links TRBV20-1 with TRBJ1-2; D gene uncertain. Germline loops: CDR1 DFQATT, CDR2 SNEGSKA (reference sequence). The CDR3 spans 11 residues. The V end was cut by 6 bases, the J end by 3 bases, with 8 bases between. DNA of the CDR3: TGCAGTGCCAGGTTAGACTATGGCTACACCTTC. Translating it yields CSARLDYGYTF.

There are a few counts of this clone. V usage is TRBV18 and J usage is TRBJ1-1; weak D call: TRBD1 (5 bases). Germline lookup yields CDR1 KGHSH and CDR2 LQKENI. V was clipped by 5 bases and J by 3 bases, with 13 bases between them. This CDR3 is built from 14 residues. As DNA, the CDR3 is TGTGCCAGCTCATCCGGGACGGGGGACACTGAAGCTTTCTTT. Translated, it gives CASSSGTGDTEAFF.

This chain uses TRBV19 with TRBJ2-7; TRBD1 is a possible D gene (6 bases). The CDR3 runs 15 residues. V was shortened by 3 bases and J by 2 bases, with 14 bases between the two germline ends. Germline CDR1 and CDR2: LNHDA and SQIVND (reference sequence). The CDR3 DNA follows: TGTGCCAGTAGTATGAAGGCAGGGGACACCTACGAGCAGTACTTC. Translated: CASSMKAGDTYEQYF.

This clone was picked up a small number of times. The chain joins TRBV14 to TRBJ2-7, with a weak D call TRBD2 (6 bases). The CDR3 length is 13 residues. Trimming pared 2 bases from V and 5 bases from J, leaving 10 bases between. Germline values: CDR1 SGHDN, CDR2 FVKESK. The CDR3 DNA is TGTGCCAGCAGCCAACAACTAGCCGACGAGCAGTACTTC. Translated: CASSQQLADEQYF. Using reference TRBV14 and TRBJ2-7 for the parts outside the CDR3, the full variable domain is EAGVTQFPSHSVIEKGQTVTLRCDPISGHDNLYWYRRVMGKEIKFLLHFVKESKQDESGMPNNRFLAERTGGTYSTLKVQPAELEDSGVYFCASSQQLADEQYFGPGTRLTVT.

The chain links TRBV6-5 to TRBJ2-7; D is uncertain. Germline CDR1 MNHEY, CDR2 SVGAGI. This CDR3 is built from 11 residues. The ends were cut back, 3 bases at V and 8 bases at J, with 8 bases in the middle. The CDR3 DNA reads TGTGCCAGCAGTTATACGGACCAGCAGTACTTC. Translated: CASSYTDQQYF.

The chain has TRBV29-1 and TRBJ2-5; D is unresolved. This CDR3 is built from 11 residues. V was pared by 1 base and J by 5 bases, with 5 bases between. The germline V gene has CDR1 SQVTM and CDR2 ANQGSEA. DNA of the CDR3: TGCAGCGTTGAAGGTCATGAGACCCAGTACTTC. This translates into CSVEGHETQYF.

This clone has only a few counts. This chain uses TRBV5-4 with TRBJ2-7; D possibly matches TRBD1 or TRBD2 (7 bases each). Germline-derived CDR1 and CDR2 are SGHNT and YYREEE (reference sequence). Between the trimmed V and J ends, which lost 2 bases and 4 bases, there was a span of 10 bases. The length of the CDR3 is 13 residues. Written as DNA, the CDR3 is TGTGCCAGCAGCTTCAGGGGGGGATACGAGCAGTACTTC. This encodes CASSFRGGYEQYF.

This chain joins TRBV9 and TRBJ2-1, with a possible D match to TRBD2 (5 bases). V lost 4 bases, J lost 4 bases, and 12 bases lay in between. Germline V gene data show CDR1 as SGDLS and CDR2 as YYNGEE. CDR3 length: 14 residues. The CDR3 region has the DNA TGTGCCAGCAGCCCCGGACTCGAGTACAATGAGCAGTTCTTC. It is translated as CASSPGLEYNEQFF.